A selection of T cell receptor beta chains follows, all from one sample in a study of blood T cell repertoires in COVID-19. Some clones are missing from TCRdb's copy, which holds only in-frame ones; the method was immunoSEQ multiplex PCR. This sample has under 50,000 clones; more than 85% occur once, and the top ten carry roughly 1%. The sequenced sample was peripheral blood. These receptors were obtained from a man in his 60s with COVID-19, enrolled during active disease. CDR3s include the opening cysteine and the closing phenylalanine or tryptophan.

J: TRBJ1-2
V: TRBV2
CDR3: CATTGRGMAGGYTF

J: TRBJ2-2
V: TRBV28
CDR3: CASLFGGYTGELFF

J: TRBJ2-7
V: TRBV25-1
CDR3: CASSGTGRLYEQYF

J: TRBJ2-5
V: TRBV14
CDR3: CASSQPTGLMETQYF

J: TRBJ1-2
V: TRBV6-5
CDR3: CASQATGNYGYTF

J: TRBJ1-1
V: TRBV27
CDR3: CASRQGARSTEAFF

J: TRBJ2-1
V: TRBV19
CDR3: CATRGGVGRGNEQFF

J: TRBJ2-1
V: TRBV29-1
CDR3: CSVRDSPNNEQFF

J: TRBJ2-1
V: TRBV4-2
CDR3: CASSQDRVPYNEQFF

J: TRBJ2-1
V: TRBV2
CDR3: CASSPGQGPYNEQFF

J: TRBJ2-7
V: TRBV6-1
CDR3: CASSEEGHLYEQYF

J: TRBJ2-3
V: TRBV28
CDR3: CASSLQRHTLAGF

J: TRBJ2-3
V: TRBV7-8
CDR3: CASSLHKPTDTQYF

J: TRBJ2-7
V: TRBV7-2
CDR3: CASSLQTGFSFYEQYF

J: TRBJ1-2
V: TRBV28
CDR3: CASSEGRPYGYTF

J: TRBJ1-3
V: TRBV19
CDR3: CASTNLGRGTASSGNTIYF

J: TRBJ2-1
V: TRBV19
CDR3: CASSVTFGREFF

J: TRBJ1-2
V: TRBV30
CDR3: CAWLLRGKVDGYTF

J: TRBJ1-3
V: TRBV9
CDR3: CASSAPVDSGNTIYF

J: TRBJ1-2
V: TRBV28
CDR3: CASGGTEIHPPGYTF

J: TRBJ2-7
V: TRBV4-1
CDR3: CASSQAQGERTYEQYF

J: TRBJ2-7
V: TRBV19
CDR3: CASSEDRVSYEQYF

J: TRBJ2-1
V: TRBV5-1
CDR3: CASSLSGTGSYNEQFF

J: TRBJ1-1
V: TRBV5-1
CDR3: CASSSQTGKGTEAFF

J: TRBJ1-6
V: TRBV3-1/TRBV3-2
CDR3: CASSQDSGSPLHF

J: TRBJ1-2
V: TRBV6-5
CDR3: CATPDREVNYGYTF

J: TRBJ2-5
V: TRBV6-6
CDR3: CASSQWDREETQYF

J: TRBJ1-5
V: TRBV28
CDR3: CASSPRDFYGNQPQHF

J: TRBJ2-5
V: TRBV13
CDR3: CASSLDWAAQETQYF

J: TRBJ2-1
V: TRBV5-1
CDR3: CASSQTGAAENEQFF

J: TRBJ2-7
V: TRBV30
CDR3: CAWSYVSGNEQYF

J: TRBJ2-2
V: TRBV9
CDR3: CASSVAPVGLAGNTGELFF

J: TRBJ2-3
V: TRBV18
CDR3: CASSPLRQGASTDTQYF

J: TRBJ1-5
V: TRBV24-1
CDR3: CATSITGPDNQPQHF

J: TRBJ2-1
V: TRBV13
CDR3: CASKNSGKLSRGYNEQFF

J: TRBJ2-1
V: TRBV9
CDR3: CASSVLRDFNNEQFF

J: TRBJ1-1
V: TRBV7-9
CDR3: CASTKRDSRTEAFF

J: TRBJ2-2
V: TRBV6-1
CDR3: CASSESGTKDTGELFF

J: TRBJ2-3
V: TRBV7-2
CDR3: CASSSFTDTQYF

J: TRBJ1-2
V: TRBV19
CDR3: CASSDMAAANYGYTF

J: TRBJ1-4
V: TRBV6-5
CDR3: CASGSGEGNEKLFF

J: TRBJ1-3
V: TRBV19
CDR3: CASRDRLGTGNTIYF

J: TRBJ2-7
V: TRBV6-5
CDR3: CASETSGGYEQYF

J: TRBJ2-1
V: TRBV4-1
CDR3: CASSQEAGVHVSSYNEQFF

J: TRBJ2-3
V: TRBV3-1/TRBV3-2
CDR3: CASSRGLAGGSTDTQYF

J: TRBJ1-2
V: TRBV11-2
CDR3: CASSLDTGGGYTF

J: TRBJ1-4
V: TRBV18
CDR3: CASSPTHSLATNEKLFF

J: TRBJ1-1
V: TRBV12-3/TRBV12-4
CDR3: CASRKTGKAFF

J: TRBJ1-2
V: TRBV15
CDR3: CATSRDGGLVGGYTF